These 7 T cell receptor beta chains came from one sample sequenced in a study of OX40 agonist ivuxolimab in advanced cancers. Assay used: immunoSEQ multiplex PCR; TCRdb lists only in-frame clones, some missing. The data show 25,000 to 35,000 clones, approximately 91% seen once. Sequenced here: CD4+ or CD8+ T cells sorted from blood, sampled in a trial of the OX40 agonist ivuxolimab. Receptor source: an adult with an advanced solid tumor such as melanoma, head and neck, liver or kidney cancer.

The V and J genes are TRBV4-1 and TRBJ1-6; D gene ambiguous. The CDR3 runs to 20 residues. Germline values: CDR1 MGHRA, CDR2 YSYEKL. V was pared by 0 bases and J by 0 bases, with 18 bases between. The CDR3 loop is CASSQDWTAIPSSYNSPLHF. DNA of the CDR3: TGCGCCAGCAGCCAAGATTGGACCGCCATCCCAAGCTCCTATAATTCACCCCTCCACTTT.

The chain carries TRBV4-1 and TRBJ2-7; D might be TRBD1 (6 bases). Trimming stripped 0 bases from V and 5 bases from J, with 11 bases between. CDR1 and CDR2 from the germline V gene are MGHRA and YSYEKL. The length of the CDR3 is 14 residues. The CDR3, as DNA: TGCGCCAGCAGCCAAGATCACAGGGCGGACGAGCAGTACTTC. It is translated as CASSQDHRADEQYF.

V and J are TRBV2 and TRBJ2-1; a weak D match, TRBD1 (5 bases). The CDR3 is made up of 14 amino acids. Germline V gene lookup returns CDR1 SNHLY and CDR2 FYNNEI. The germline V and J ends were trimmed by 8 bases and 0 bases, with 11 bases remaining between them. CDR3: CASPRQSSYNEQFF. The CDR3 DNA reads TGTGCCAGCCCCCGACAGAGCTCCTACAATGAGCAGTTCTTC.

The chain links TRBV6-1 to TRBJ2-7; no clear D gene. The germline V gene has CDR1 MNHNS and CDR2 SASEGT. The CDR3 length is 13 residues. Trimming left V 3 bases short and J 4 bases short, with 10 bases between. The DNA of the CDR3 is TGTGCCAGCAGTGATTTGGGAAATTACGAGCAGTACTTC. It codes for CASSDLGNYEQYF.

The chain uses TRBV19 and TRBJ2-1, with TRBD1 as a possible D gene (6 bases). CDR3 length equals 16 residues. The V and J ends lost 5 bases and 2 bases respectively, with 16 bases between them. Germline V lookup: CDR1 LNHDA, CDR2 SQIVND (reference sequence). The CDR3 coding sequence is TGTGCCAGTAGTGCATCAGGGGAGAGGGCCTACAATGAGCAGTTCTTC. It yields the protein CASSASGERAYNEQFF.

This chain connects TRBV30 to TRBJ2-7; unclear D gene. The CDR3 is 13 amino acids. Germline V gene lookup returns CDR1 GTSNPN and CDR2 SVGIG (reference sequence). The V gene lost 8 bases and the J gene lost 3 bases, with 17 bases spanning the gap. CDR3 protein: CALLFGHNYEQYF. The CDR3, as DNA: TGTGCCCTACTATTTGGGCATAACTACGAGCAGTACTTC.

The rearrangement uses TRBV4-3 and TRBJ2-7, with 10 positions matching TRBD2. The germline CDR1 and CDR2 sequences are LGHNA and YSLEER. The CDR3 is made up of 15 amino acids. The V and J ends lost 1 base and 2 bases, in that order; junction bases with no gene match: 2. CDR3 sequence: CASSQGLAGAYEQYF. DNA of the CDR3: TGCGCCAGCAGCCAAGGGCTAGCGGGGGCCTACGAGCAGTACTTC.